A selection of T cell receptor beta chains follows, all from one sample in a study of T cell responses to AZD1222 COVID-19 vaccine. The data were produced by immunoSEQ multiplex PCR, yet TCRdb's version contains in-frame clones alone and is incomplete. The profile shows around 130,000 clones, approximately 90% of them singletons. The sample consisted of peripheral blood, taken 28 days after the second AZD1222 dose. Source of these receptors: an adult who received the AZD1222 COVID-19 vaccine. CDR3s include the opening cysteine and the closing phenylalanine or tryptophan. The D gene is left open where the match is weak. Clone size is stated in some rows and not others, as once, few, many or a class when expanded.

j_gene | v_gene | d_gene | abundance | CDR3nt | CDR3aa
TRBJ2-7 | TRBV7-2 | - | - | TGTGCCAGCAGCTCGGGATCTCCCTACGAGCAGTACTTC | CASSSGSPYEQYF
TRBJ1-1 | TRBV28 | - | - | TGTGCCAGCAGTTTTAACTTCTGGACTGAAGCTTTCTTT | CASSFNFWTEAFF
TRBJ2-1 | TRBV12-3/TRBV12-4 | - | - | TGTGCCAGCAGTTTTGGTAGTAAAGGGCCGTTCTTC | CASSFGSKGPFF
TRBJ1-2 | TRBV5-5 | - | - | TGTGCCAGCAGCACATTCTCAGGGAACTATGGCTACACCTTC | CASSTFSGNYGYTF
TRBJ2-2 | TRBV5-4 | TRBD2 | - | TGTGCCAGCAGCTTGGGACTAGCGGGAGGGGTCGGCACCGGGGAGCTGTTTTTT | CASSLGLAGGVGTGELFF
TRBJ1-1 | TRBV7-9 | - | - | TGTGCCAGCAGCATGACAGCGAACACTGAAGCTTTCTTT | CASSMTANTEAFF
TRBJ1-1 | TRBV11-3 | - | - | TGTGCCAGCAGCTTTTCAGCGAACACTGAAGCTTTCTTT | CASSFSANTEAFF
TRBJ1-1 | TRBV5-6 | - | - | TGTGCCAGCAGCTTGGAAAGGGTCAGCCTGAACACTGAAGCTTTCTTT | CASSLERVSLNTEAFF
TRBJ2-2 | TRBV5-1 | TRBD2 | - | TGCGCCAGCAGCGTCTCTAGCGGCGAGTACACCGGGGAGCTGTTTTTT | CASSVSSGEYTGELFF
TRBJ2-1 | TRBV6-2/TRBV6-3 | TRBD2 | once | TGTGCCAGCAGCTGGGGAACCTTAGCGGGAACAGATCTAGGGCAGTTCTTC | CASSWGTLAGTDLGQFF
TRBJ1-2 | TRBV7-3 | - | - | TGTGCCAGCAGCGCTCTCGAAATAGAGTTC | CASSALEIEF
TRBJ2-7 | TRBV3-1/TRBV3-2 | - | once | TGTGCCAGCAGCCAAGGGTCAGCGGCCATCTACGAGCAGTACTTC | CASSQGSAAIYEQYF
TRBJ2-5 | TRBV5-6 | TRBD1 | few | TGTGCCAGCAGCGCAGGGGGCCAAGAGACCCAGTACTTC | CASSAGGQETQYF
TRBJ2-2 | TRBV2 | TRBD1 | - | TGTGCCAGCAGGACAGGGGGCGGGGAGCTGTTTTTT | CASRTGGGELFF
TRBJ1-1 | TRBV7-2 | - | - | TGTGCCAGCAGCTTCAGCAGGACCAACACTGAAGCTTTCTTT | CASSFSRTNTEAFF
TRBJ2-5 | TRBV6-5 | - | - | TGTGCCAGCAGCCCGTTTAGCGGAGAAGAGACCCAGTACTTC | CASSPFSGEETQYF
TRBJ1-4 | TRBV5-1 | TRBD1 | once | TGCGCCAGCAGCGCCGGGACAGCCATTAATGAAAAACTGTTTTTT | CASSAGTAINEKLFF
TRBJ1-2 | TRBV7-2 | - | - | TGTGCCAGCAGCTTCGGGGGGAGCTATGGCTACACCTTC | CASSFGGSYGYTF
TRBJ2-2 | TRBV28 | - | once | TGTGCCAGCAAAGACGCAGGGAACACCGGGGAGCTGTTTTTT | CASKDAGNTGELFF
TRBJ2-7 | TRBV29-1 | - | - | TGCAGCGTTGAAGGCCAGGGACTCCGCGAGCAGTACTTC | CSVEGQGLREQYF
TRBJ2-6 | TRBV7-6 | - | - | TGTGCCAGCAGCTTATTATCTCAGCGGAGCTCTGGGGCCAACGTCCTGACTTTC | CASSLLSQRSSGANVLTF
TRBJ1-6 | TRBV7-2 | - | once | TGTGCCAGCAGCTTAGAAGGAAGGGGCCCCCTCCACTTT | CASSLEGRGPLHF
TRBJ1-2 | TRBV2 | - | - | TGTGCCAGCGGGACTGATGGCTACACCTTC | CASGTDGYTF
TRBJ1-5 | TRBV7-2 | - | - | TGTGCCAGCAGCCTGGGACGGTATAGCAATCAGCCCCAGCATTTT | CASSLGRYSNQPQHF
TRBJ2-3 | TRBV6-5 | - | - | TGTGCCAGCAGACTCGATGGGGGCACAGATACGCAGTATTTT | CASRLDGGTDTQYF
TRBJ1-2 | TRBV9 | TRBD1 | - | TGTGCCAGCTTTTCAGGGGGGGGCTATGGCTACACCTTC | CASFSGGGYGYTF
TRBJ1-2 | TRBV7-9 | - | - | TGTGCCAGCAGCTTAGGGGCAGTACATGGCTACACCTTC | CASSLGAVHGYTF
TRBJ1-5 | TRBV19 | - | - | TGTGCCAGTAGTCCCCTCAGTCAGCCCCAGCATTTT | CASSPLSQPQHF
TRBJ2-1 | TRBV10-2 | TRBD1 | - | TGCGCCAGCTCAAGAAGGACAGGGGACGATGAGCAGTTCTTC | CASSRRTGDDEQFF
TRBJ1-1 | TRBV11-2 | - | - | TGTGCCAGCAGCCCCGTGTGGAGGGGCACTGAAGCTTTCTTT | CASSPVWRGTEAFF
TRBJ2-1 | TRBV2 | - | - | TGTGCCAGCAGTGATAGAGTGGATGAGCAGTTCTTC | CASSDRVDEQFF
TRBJ2-1 | TRBV7-7 | TRBD2 | - | TGTGCCAGCAGCGAGGGGACTAGCGGGACCTACAATGAGCAGTTCTTC | CASSEGTSGTYNEQFF
TRBJ1-6 | TRBV28 | - | - | TGTGCCAGCAGCCAATATACCTCTCATATATCCCTCCACTTT | CASSQYTSHISLHF
TRBJ2-3 | TRBV20-1 | - | - | TGCAGTGCTAGTCGGGGGGCCGTGAAAGATACGCAGTATTTT | CSASRGAVKDTQYF